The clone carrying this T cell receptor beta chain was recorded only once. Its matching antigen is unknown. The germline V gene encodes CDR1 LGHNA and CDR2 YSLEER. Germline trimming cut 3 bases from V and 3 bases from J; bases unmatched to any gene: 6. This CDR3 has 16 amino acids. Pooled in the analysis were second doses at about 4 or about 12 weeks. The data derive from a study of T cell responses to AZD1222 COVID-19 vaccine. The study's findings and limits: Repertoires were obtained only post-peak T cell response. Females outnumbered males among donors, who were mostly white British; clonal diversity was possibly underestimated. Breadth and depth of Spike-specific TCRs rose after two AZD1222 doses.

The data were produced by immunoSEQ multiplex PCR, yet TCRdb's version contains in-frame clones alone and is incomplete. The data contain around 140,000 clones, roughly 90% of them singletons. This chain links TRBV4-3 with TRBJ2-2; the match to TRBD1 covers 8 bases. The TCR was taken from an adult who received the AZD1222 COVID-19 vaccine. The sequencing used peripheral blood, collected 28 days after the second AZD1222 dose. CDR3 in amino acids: CASSHRTGQYTGELFF. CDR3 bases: TGCGCCAGCAGCCATAGGACAGGGCAATACACCGGGGAGCTGTTTTTT.